The clone carrying this T cell receptor (beta chain) was counted ten times or more. The antigen is undetermined. General study results and limits: Tumor memory CD4+ T cell TCR gene usage clustered with blood and lymph node memory CD4+ cells and lymph node naive CD4+ cells. Tumor Tregs overlapped most with tumor, then blood, naive CD4+ cells.

Each CDR3 protein gets one entry after TCRdb re-called the multiplex PCR reads with MiXCR. This sample has some 290 distinct CDR3 sequences, with around 19% found just once. Cells sorted as Tregs were CD4+, CD25+ and CD127-/low. The specimen sequenced was Tregs sorted from blood. The TCR was taken from a female donor with breast cancer.

The CDR3 DNA follows: TGTGCCAGCAGTAAACGACGGACCTATGGCTACACCTTC. Amino acid sequence: CASSKRRTYGYTF. The V call is TRBV12-3 or TRBV12-4, the J call TRBJ1-2; D remains unclear. V lost 5 bases and J 4 bases, leaving 11 bases between the germline ends. The CDR3 has 13 amino acids.